This TCR beta chain was identified in a study of T-cell memory formation after mild COVID-19. TCRdb passed the 5' RACE reads through MiXCR, listing each CDR3 protein once. The table shows about 390,000 distinct CDR3 sequences, with over 20% occurring only once. Study results and limitations: Chiefly within CM and EM were the contracting CD4+ clones; CD8+ ones were within EMRA.

This clonotype was counted only a few times. Its target is not known. This CDR3 contains 15 residues. Trimming removed 1 base from V and 1 base from J, with 8 bases in between. Germline V lookup: CDR1 LNHDA, CDR2 SQIVND (reference sequence). This clonotype was sampled from an adult woman who had mild COVID-19 (a few samples of this study predate the infection). Cell type and time point are not known. This sequence joins TRBV19 and TRBJ1-5, with D maybe TRBD1 (6 bases). Sequencing input: PBMCs or a T cell subset sorted from them (not recorded which). The CDR3 DNA reads TGTGCCAGTAGTATAGCTCAGGGGAGCAATCAGCCCCAGCATTTT. It specifies CASSIAQGSNQPQHF.